This T cell receptor beta chain came from a study of molecular identifiers for immune sequencing clone quantification. Study conclusions and caveats: Even with some 920,000 naive cells present, spiked Jurkat TCR RNA from one cell was reportedly detectable.

This clonotype has a handful of counts. The antigen is not known. Libraries from naive CD8 cells were generated from approximately 22,000 to 940,000 sorted cells (with 10%, 30% or 50% RNA). V lost 2 bases to trimming and J lost 10 bases, with 16 bases between them. The CDR3 has 14 residues. Germline CDR1 and CDR2: SGHDT and YYEEEE. TCRdb reprocessed the PCR reads with MiXCR, giving one entry per CDR3 protein. Of about 640,000 distinct CDR3 sequences listed, 20% are singletons. This receptor was identified in a human donor in good health. Some libraries in this study had Jurkat cell RNA spiked in. Sequencing input: naive CD8+ T cells from blood, with Jurkat cell RNA spiked in. Described subset: FACS-sorted CD8+CD4-CCR7+CD45RA+ naive T cells. The chain combines TRBV5-6 with TRBJ2-1, with D maybe TRBD2 (6 bases). This CDR3 is CASSFTPGVAEQFF. CDR3 coding DNA: TGTGCCAGCAGCTTTACGCCGGGGGTAGCAGAGCAGTTCTTC.